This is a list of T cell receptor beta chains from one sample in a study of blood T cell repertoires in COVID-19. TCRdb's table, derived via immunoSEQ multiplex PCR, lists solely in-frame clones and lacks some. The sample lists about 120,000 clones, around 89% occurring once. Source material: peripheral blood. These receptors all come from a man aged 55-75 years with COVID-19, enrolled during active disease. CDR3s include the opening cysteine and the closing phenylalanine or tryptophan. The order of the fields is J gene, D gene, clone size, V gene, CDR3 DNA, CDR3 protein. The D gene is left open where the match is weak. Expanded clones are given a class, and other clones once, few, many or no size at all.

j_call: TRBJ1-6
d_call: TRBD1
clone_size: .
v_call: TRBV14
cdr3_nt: TGTGCCAGCAGCCAAGATTGGATGGGGACAGGGAGTAGTTCCTATAATTCACCCCTCCACTTT
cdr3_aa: CASSQDWMGTGSSSYNSPLHF

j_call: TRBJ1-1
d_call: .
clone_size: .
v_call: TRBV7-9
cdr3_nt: TGTGCCAGCAGCTTAGCCCGGACCTTCACGGAGGACACTGAAGCTTTCTTT
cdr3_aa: CASSLARTFTEDTEAFF

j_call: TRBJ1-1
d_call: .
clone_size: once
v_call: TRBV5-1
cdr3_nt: TGCGCCAGCAGCCTAAAGCAGGCGGGGGTTGAAGCTTTCTTT
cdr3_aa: CASSLKQAGVEAFF

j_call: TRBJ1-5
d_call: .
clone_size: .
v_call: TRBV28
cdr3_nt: TGTGCCAGCAGTTTAGGTGGGCTGAGCAATCAGCCCCAGCATTTT
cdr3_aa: CASSLGGLSNQPQHF

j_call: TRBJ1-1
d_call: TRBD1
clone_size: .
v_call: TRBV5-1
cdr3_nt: TGCGCCAGCAGCTTGGAGTTGGACAGGGGGACTGAAGCTTTCTTT
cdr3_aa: CASSLELDRGTEAFF

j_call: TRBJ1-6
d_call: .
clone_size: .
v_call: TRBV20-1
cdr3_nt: TGCAGTGCTAGTGGGCAGGGTAGCTCCTATAATTCACCCCTCCACTTT
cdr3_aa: CSASGQGSSYNSPLHF

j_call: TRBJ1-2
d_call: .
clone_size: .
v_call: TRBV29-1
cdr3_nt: TGCAGCGTCCTCGCGGACAGAGGAGTAGGCTACACCTTC
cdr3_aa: CSVLADRGVGYTF

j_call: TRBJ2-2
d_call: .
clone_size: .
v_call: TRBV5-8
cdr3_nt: TGTGCCAGCAGCTTGGAACTAAATAGCGTCGGGGAGCTGTTTTTT
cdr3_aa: CASSLELNSVGELFF

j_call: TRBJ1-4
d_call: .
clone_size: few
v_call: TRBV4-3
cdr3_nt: TGCGCCAGCAGCCAGTGGACAGCCCATAATGAAAAACTGTTTTTT
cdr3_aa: CASSQWTAHNEKLFF

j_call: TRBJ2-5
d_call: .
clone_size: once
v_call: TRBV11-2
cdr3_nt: TGTGCCAGCAGCTTAGCGGGGGGCGTTGAGACCCAGTACTTC
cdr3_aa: CASSLAGGVETQYF

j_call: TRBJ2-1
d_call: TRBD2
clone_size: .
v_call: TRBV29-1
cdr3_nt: TGCAGCGTCGCGACTAGCGGGGGGGCCAATGAGCAGTTCTTC
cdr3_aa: CSVATSGGANEQFF

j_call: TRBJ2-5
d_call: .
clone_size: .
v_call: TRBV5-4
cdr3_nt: TGTGCCAGCAGCCCGGACCAGGGGCGCCAAGAGACCCAGTACTTC
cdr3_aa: CASSPDQGRQETQYF

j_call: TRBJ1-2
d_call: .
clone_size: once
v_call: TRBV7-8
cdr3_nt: TGTGCCAGCAGCTTCTTCGGGGAAGCTAACTATGGCTACACCTTC
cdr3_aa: CASSFFGEANYGYTF

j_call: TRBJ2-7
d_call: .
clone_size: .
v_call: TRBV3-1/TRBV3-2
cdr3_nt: TGTGCCAGCAGCCAAGATCAAGGGGGGACAGAGTACTTC
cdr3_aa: CASSQDQGGTEYF

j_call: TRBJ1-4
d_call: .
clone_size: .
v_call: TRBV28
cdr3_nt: TGTGCCAGCAGTCCCCCTGTCGGGACTAATGAAAAACTGTTTTTT
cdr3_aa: CASSPPVGTNEKLFF

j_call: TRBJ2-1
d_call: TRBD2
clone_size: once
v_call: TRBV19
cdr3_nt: TGTGCCAGTGGCCGGGGGGGCCGGGGCAATGAGCAGTTCTTC
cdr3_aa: CASGRGGRGNEQFF

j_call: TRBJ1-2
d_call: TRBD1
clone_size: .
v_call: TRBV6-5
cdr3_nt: TGTGCCAGCAGGTCGGGACAGGTGAACTATGGCTACACCTTC
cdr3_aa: CASRSGQVNYGYTF

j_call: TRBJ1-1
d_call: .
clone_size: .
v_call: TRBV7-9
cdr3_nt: TGTGCCAGCAGCTTAGCGGGGGGTTTTGTTGAAGCTTTCTTT
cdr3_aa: CASSLAGGFVEAFF

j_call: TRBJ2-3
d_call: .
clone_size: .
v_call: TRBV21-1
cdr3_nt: TGTGCCAGCAGCACCCGGACAGTTACAGATACGCAGTATTTT
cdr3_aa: CASSTRTVTDTQYF

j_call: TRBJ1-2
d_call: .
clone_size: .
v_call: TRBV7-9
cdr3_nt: TGTGCCAGCAGTCAAACTATTCAGGGATTCTATGGCTACACCTTC
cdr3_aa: CASSQTIQGFYGYTF

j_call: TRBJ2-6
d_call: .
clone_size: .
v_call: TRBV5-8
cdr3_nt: TGTGCCAGCAGCCCGGACCCGGGGGGGGCCAACGTCCTGACTTTC
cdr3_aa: CASSPDPGGANVLTF

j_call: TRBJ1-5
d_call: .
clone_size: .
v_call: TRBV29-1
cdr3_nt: TGCAGCGTTGGGGAGGGGAATCAGCCCCAGCATTTT
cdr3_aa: CSVGEGNQPQHF

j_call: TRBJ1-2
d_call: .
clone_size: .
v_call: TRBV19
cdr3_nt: TGTGCCAGTAAGGGGACTTCCTATATGCTAGCTAACTATGGCTACACCTTC
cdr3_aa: CASKGTSYMLANYGYTF

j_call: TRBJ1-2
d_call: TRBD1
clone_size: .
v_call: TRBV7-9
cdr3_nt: TGTGCCAGCAGCCCAGGACAGGGGAACTATGGCTACACCTTC
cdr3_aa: CASSPGQGNYGYTF

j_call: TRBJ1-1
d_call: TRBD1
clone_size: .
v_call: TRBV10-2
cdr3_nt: TGCGCCAGCAGTCACCAGGGGGGTGGCACTGAAGCTTTCTTT
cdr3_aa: CASSHQGGGTEAFF

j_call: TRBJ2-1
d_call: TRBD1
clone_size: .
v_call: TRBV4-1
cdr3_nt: TGCGCCAGCAGCCAAGCGACAGGGAGAACCTACAATGAGCAGTTCTTC
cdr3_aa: CASSQATGRTYNEQFF

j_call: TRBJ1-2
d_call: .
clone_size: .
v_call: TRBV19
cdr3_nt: TGTGCCAGTAGTATAGATGCGGCGTGGGGCTACACCTTC
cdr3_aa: CASSIDAAWGYTF

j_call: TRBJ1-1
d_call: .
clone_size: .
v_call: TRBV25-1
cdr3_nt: TGTGCCAGCAGTGAATACCCCGAGGGCACTGAAGCTTTCTTT
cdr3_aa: CASSEYPEGTEAFF

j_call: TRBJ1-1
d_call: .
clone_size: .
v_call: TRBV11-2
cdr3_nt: TGTGCCAGCAGAACGACAGGGAACACTGAAGCTTTCTTT
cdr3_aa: CASRTTGNTEAFF

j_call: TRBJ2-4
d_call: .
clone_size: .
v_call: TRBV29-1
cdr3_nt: TGCAGCGTTGGAGGGATCCCCAGGCTAGCCAAAAACATTCAGTACTTC
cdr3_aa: CSVGGIPRLAKNIQYF

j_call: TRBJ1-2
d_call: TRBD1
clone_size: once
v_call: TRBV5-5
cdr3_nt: TGTGCCAGCAGGGATGACAGGGAAGCCTATGGCTACACCTTC
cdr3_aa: CASRDDREAYGYTF

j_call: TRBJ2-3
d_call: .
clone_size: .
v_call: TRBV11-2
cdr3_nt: TGTGCCAGCAGTCCCGGGACTTCCACAGATACGCAGTATTTT
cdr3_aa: CASSPGTSTDTQYF

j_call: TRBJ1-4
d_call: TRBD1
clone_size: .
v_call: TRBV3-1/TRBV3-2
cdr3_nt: TGTGCCAGCAGCCGAGGGACAGGGGGTGAAAAACTGTTTTTT
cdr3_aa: CASSRGTGGEKLFF

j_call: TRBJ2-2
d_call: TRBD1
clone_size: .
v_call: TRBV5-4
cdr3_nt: TGTGCCAGCAGCTTAGGGCAGGGGGCGGTCACCGGGGAGCTGTTTTTT
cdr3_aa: CASSLGQGAVTGELFF

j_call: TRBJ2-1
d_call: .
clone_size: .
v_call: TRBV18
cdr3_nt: TGTGCCAGCTCATCGGAGGGGGCAGTTGGTAATGAGCAGTTCTTC
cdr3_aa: CASSSEGAVGNEQFF

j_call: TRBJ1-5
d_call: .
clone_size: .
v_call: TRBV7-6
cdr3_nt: TGTGCCAGCAGCTTAGGTTCTGGTTCGGATCAGCCCCAGCATTTT
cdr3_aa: CASSLGSGSDQPQHF

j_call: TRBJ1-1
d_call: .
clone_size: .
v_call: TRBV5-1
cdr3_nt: TGCGCCAGCAGCCCGGGGATCACCGAAGCTTTCTTT
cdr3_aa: CASSPGITEAFF

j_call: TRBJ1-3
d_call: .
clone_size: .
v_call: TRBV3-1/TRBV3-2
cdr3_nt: TGTGCCAGCAGCCAAGCCACGGGTGGAAACACCATATATTTT
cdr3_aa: CASSQATGGNTIYF

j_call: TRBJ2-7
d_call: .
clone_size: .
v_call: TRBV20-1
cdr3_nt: TGCAGCCCCGGGGGTCGGAACGAGCAGTACTTC
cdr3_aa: CSPGGRNEQYF

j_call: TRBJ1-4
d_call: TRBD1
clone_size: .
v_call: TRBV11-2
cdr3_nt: TGTGCCAGCAGCATACCGGGACAGGGGAATGAAAAACTGTTTTTT
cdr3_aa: CASSIPGQGNEKLFF

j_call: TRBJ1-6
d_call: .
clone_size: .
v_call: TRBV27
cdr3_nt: TGTGCCAGCAGTTTTTCCCGGACAACTCGTGTCCCCAATTCACCCCTCCACTTT
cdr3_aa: CASSFSRTTRVPNSPLHF

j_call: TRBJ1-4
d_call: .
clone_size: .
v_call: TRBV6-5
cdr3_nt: TGTGCCAGCAGTTACACCGGGAAGGGTGAAAAACTGTTTTTT
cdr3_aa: CASSYTGKGEKLFF

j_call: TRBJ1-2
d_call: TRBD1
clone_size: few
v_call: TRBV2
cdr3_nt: TGTGCCAGCAGTGAATCTCCAGGGGGCTATGGCTACACCTTC
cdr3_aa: CASSESPGGYGYTF

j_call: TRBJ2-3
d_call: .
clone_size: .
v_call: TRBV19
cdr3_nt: TGTGCCAGTAGTTGGGGGGGACATCCTCCCGATACGCAGTATTTT
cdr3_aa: CASSWGGHPPDTQYF

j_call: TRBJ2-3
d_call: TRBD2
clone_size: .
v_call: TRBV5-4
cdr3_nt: TGTGCCAGCAGCTCCGGACTAGAGGAATTTACGGGCACAGATACGCAGTATTTT
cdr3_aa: CASSSGLEEFTGTDTQYF

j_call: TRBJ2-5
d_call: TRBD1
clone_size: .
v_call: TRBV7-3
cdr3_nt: TGTGCCAGCAGCAGGACAGGGGTGGAGACCCAGTACTTC
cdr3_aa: CASSRTGVETQYF

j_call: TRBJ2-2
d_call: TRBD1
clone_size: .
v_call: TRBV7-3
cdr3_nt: TGTGCCAGCAGCTCGGACAGGGTGACCGGGGAGCTGTTTTTT
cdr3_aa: CASSSDRVTGELFF

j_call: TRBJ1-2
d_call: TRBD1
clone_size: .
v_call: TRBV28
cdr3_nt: TGTGCCAGCAGTTTATATCGGGACAGGGTTAACTATGGCTACACCTTC
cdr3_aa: CASSLYRDRVNYGYTF

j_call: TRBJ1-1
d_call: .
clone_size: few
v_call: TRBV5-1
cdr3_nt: TGCGCCAGCAGCCCTGGGGGGGGCGAGGGAACTGAAGCTTTCTTT
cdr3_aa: CASSPGGGEGTEAFF

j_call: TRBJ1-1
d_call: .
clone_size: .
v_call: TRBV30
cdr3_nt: TGTGCCTGGAAAGAGAGCTACACTGAAGCTTTCTTT
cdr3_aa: CAWKESYTEAFF

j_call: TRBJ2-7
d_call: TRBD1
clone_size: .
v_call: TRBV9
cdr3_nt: TGTGCCAGCAGCACCCGGGACAGGGGGACCGAGCAGTACTTC
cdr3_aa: CASSTRDRGTEQYF

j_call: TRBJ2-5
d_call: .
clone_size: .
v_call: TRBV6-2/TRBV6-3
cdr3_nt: TGTGCCAGCAGTAAAGGACAGCCGTTACAAGAGACCCAGTACTTC
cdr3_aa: CASSKGQPLQETQYF

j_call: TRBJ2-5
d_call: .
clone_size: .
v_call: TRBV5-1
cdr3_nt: TGCGCCAGCAGCTTGGCGACAGTAAACCAAGAGACCCAGTACTTC
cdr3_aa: CASSLATVNQETQYF

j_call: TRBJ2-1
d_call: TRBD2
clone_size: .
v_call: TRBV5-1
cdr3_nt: TGCGCCAGCAGCTTGGACAGCGGGGGGTACAATGAGCAGTTCTTC
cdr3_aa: CASSLDSGGYNEQFF

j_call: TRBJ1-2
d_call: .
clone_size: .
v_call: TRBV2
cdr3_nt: TGTGCCAGCACACAGGCGAAAATCTATGGCTACACCTTC
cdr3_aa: CASTQAKIYGYTF